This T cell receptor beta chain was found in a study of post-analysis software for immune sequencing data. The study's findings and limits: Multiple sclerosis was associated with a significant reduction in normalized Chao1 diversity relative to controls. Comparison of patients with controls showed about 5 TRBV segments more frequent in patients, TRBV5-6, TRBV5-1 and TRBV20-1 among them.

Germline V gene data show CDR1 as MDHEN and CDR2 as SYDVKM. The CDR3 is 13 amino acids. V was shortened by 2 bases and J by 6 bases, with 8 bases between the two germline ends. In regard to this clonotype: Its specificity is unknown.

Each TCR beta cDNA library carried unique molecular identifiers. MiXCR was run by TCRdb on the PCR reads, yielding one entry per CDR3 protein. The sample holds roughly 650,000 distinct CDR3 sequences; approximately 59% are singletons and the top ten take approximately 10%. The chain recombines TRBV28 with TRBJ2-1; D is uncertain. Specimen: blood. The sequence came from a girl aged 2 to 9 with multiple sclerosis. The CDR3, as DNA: TGTGCCAGCAGTTTACTCCGTACCAATGAGCAGTTCTTC. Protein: CASSLLRTNEQFF. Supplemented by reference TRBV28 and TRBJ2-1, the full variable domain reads DVKVTQSSRYLVKRTGEKVFLECVQDMDHENMFWYRQDPGLGLRLIYFSYDVKMKEKGDIPEGYSVSREKKERFSLILESASTNQTSMYLCASSLLRTNEQFFGPGTRLTVL.